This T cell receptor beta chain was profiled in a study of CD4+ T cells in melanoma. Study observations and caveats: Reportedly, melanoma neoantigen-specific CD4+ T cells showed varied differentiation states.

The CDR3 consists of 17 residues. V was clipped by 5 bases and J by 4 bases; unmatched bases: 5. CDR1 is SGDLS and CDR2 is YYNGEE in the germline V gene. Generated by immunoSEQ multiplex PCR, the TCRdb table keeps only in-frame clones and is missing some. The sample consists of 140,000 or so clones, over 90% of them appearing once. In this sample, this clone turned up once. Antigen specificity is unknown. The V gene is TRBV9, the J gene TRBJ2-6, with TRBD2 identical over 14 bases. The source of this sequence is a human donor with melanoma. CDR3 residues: CASRKGLAGEGANVLTF. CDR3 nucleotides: TGTGCCAGCAGGAAGGGACTAGCGGGGGAAGGGGCCAACGTCCTGACTTTC.